The T cell receptor (beta chain) described here comes from a study of molecular identifiers for immune sequencing clone quantification. Study results and caveats: Detection of one spiked Jurkat cell's TCR RNA reportedly worked in one million naive cells.

Each CDR3 protein is one row after TCRdb ran MiXCR on the PCR reads. The repertoire consists of about 40,000 distinct CDR3 sequences, with about a quarter occurring once and the leading ten covering just under 1%. Notes on this clonotype: Its antigen is undetermined. A much larger clone differs from this one at a single base, so this may be a read error.

The clonotype originates from a human donor in good health. Some libraries in this study had Jurkat cell RNA spiked in. Material: naive CD8+ T cells from blood, with Jurkat cell RNA spiked in. The subset: FACS-sorted CD8+CD4-CCR7+CD45RA+ naive T cells.

The CDR3 loop is CASSSGQGVPSNQPQHF. CDR3 DNA: TGTGCCAGTAGTAGCGGACAGGGAGTCCCATCCAATCAGCCCCAGCATTTT. The genes are TRBV19 and TRBJ1-5; 8 positions agree with TRBD1. The ends lost 4 bases at V and 3 bases at J; junction bases unmatched: 11. CDR1 and CDR2 (germline): LNHDA, SQIVND (reference sequence). CDR3 length equals 17 residues.